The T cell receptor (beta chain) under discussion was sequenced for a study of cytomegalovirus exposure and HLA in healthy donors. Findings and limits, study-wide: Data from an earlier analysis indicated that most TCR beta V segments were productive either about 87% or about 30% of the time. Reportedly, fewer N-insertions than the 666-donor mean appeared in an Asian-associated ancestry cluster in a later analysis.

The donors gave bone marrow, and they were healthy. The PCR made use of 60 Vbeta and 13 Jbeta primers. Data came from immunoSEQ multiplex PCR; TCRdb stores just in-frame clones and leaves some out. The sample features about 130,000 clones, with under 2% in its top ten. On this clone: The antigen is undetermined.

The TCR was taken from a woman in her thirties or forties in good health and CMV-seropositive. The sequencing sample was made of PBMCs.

The CDR3 region has the DNA TGTGCCAGCAGTTTAGCTAGCGGCACAGATACGCAGTATTTT. Residues: CASSLASGTDTQYF. The gene calls are TRBV28 and TRBJ2-3; the D gene is possibly TRBD2 (6 bases). Per the germline V gene, CDR1 is MDHEN and CDR2 is SYDVKM. This CDR3 is built from 14 residues. V dropped 2 bases and J dropped 1 base, with 7 bases sitting between them.